This TCR beta chain originates from a study of T cells after yellow fever vaccination. The length of the CDR3 is 16 residues. J lost 0 bases, V lost 4 bases, and 6 bases had no gene match. The germline gives CDR1 SGHDT, CDR2 YYEEEE. This clonotype was seen at least ten times. TCRdb re-called the 5' RACE reads through MiXCR, storing one row per CDR3 protein. Of about 400,000 distinct CDR3 sequences in the sample, 6.2% were seen once. The starting material was PBMCs, obtained 5 days after the yellow fever booster vaccination. This chain links TRBV5-6 with TRBJ2-4, with 8 bases matching TRBD2. The TCR originated in a man aged 25 to 40 who received the YFV17D yellow fever vaccine. The DNA of the CDR3 is TGTGCCAGCAGCCTGACTAGCGCCTTAGCCAAAAACATTCAGTACTTC. Translated, it gives CASSLTSALAKNIQYF.